This T cell receptor beta chain was recorded in a study of T cells in Graves' hyperthyroidism and ophthalmopathy. This clonotype was found many times. What it binds is not known. Trimming cost V 5 bases and J 1 base, with 14 bases left between them. The CDR3 sequence is 14 residues long. The germline V gene has CDR1 DFQATT and CDR2 SNEGSKA (reference sequence). Findings and limits, study-wide: Ophthalmopathy was identified by the model a median approximately 6.4 months ahead of onset.

RNA transcripts were the template for amplifying TCR beta CDR3 regions. The HTBI set primed first-round TCR CDR3 RT-PCR. One entry per CDR3 protein results from TCRdb running MiXCR on the multiplex PCR reads. The sample has roughly 160,000 distinct CDR3 sequences, less than 10% seen once. The specimen sequenced was blood. The genes are TRBV20-1 and TRBJ1-1; D may be TRBD1 (6 bases). This clonotype originated in a woman aged 18-35 years with Graves' hyperthyroidism that later progressed to Graves' ophthalmopathy. The DNA of the CDR3 is TGCAGTGCTGCCCGGGACACCCAGAACACTGAAGCTTTCTTT. Translating it yields CSAARDTQNTEAFF.